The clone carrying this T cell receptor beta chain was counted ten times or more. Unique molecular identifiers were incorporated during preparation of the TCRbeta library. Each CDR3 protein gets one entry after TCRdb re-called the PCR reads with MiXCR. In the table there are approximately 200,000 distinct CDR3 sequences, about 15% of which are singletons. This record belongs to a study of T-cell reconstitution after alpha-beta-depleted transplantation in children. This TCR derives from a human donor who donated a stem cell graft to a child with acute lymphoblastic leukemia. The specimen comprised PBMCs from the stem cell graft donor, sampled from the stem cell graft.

CDR3 loop: CSVREDQETQYF. CDR3 coding DNA: TGCAGTGTACGGGAGGACCAAGAGACCCAGTACTTC. The rearrangement joins TRBV29-1 to TRBJ2-5, with TRBD2 matching over 7 bases. This CDR3 comprises 12 residues. Germline V gene data show CDR1 as SQVTM and CDR2 as ANQGSEA.